The source of this T cell receptor (beta chain) is a study of blood T cells in healthy people across ages (dated by TCRdb to 2015 to 2017). About the study as a whole: Template switching captured roughly one uniquely barcoded TCR beta cDNA molecule per two T cells in model experiments. The study measured age-related changes in TCR beta repertoire diversity using deep sequencing normalized with unique cDNA molecular identifiers. For two donors (one aged 18 to 29 and one aged 80 or older), the study analyzed two additional independent replicas of 1 million unique cDNA reads from the same blood draw. To avoid experimental bias, donors of different ages were randomly spread across the sequencing lanes. Four age groups were formed from the donors: young (average approximately 17 years), middle-aged (roughly 38), aged (more than 55) and long-lived (approximately 78). General findings and caveats noted by the study authors: Estimates of total diversity based on one million sequenced T cells were regarded as lower bounds and as underestimates. There was a strong correlation between observed TCR beta diversity and the percentage of naive T cells measured by flow cytometry. Because the CMV infection status of the donors was unknown, age-related changes in expanded clonotypes may potentially have been confounded. As age increased, observed TCR beta diversity per million T cells dropped in a roughly linear way, and a significant reduction was already evident by age 40. Bulk unsorted PBMC profiling prevented conclusive comparison of naive and antigen-experienced compartments. Compared with the aged group, more naive CD4+ T cells, fewer expanded clones and increased TCR diversity were shown by the long-lived group, suggesting age selection.

Only one count was recorded for this clonotype. It lacks a known antigen. One end of the junction varies from germline; a read error may be responsible. Systemically healthy Caucasian individuals from Russia, about 38 in total and aged about 6 to 95 years, were included as donors. Approximately 10 milliliters of peripheral blood were collected from each donor into EDTA-treated Vacutainer tubes. Ficoll-Paque density-gradient centrifugation was used to isolate PBMCs, with at least 7 million per sample. Total RNA was extracted from PBMCs with Trizol reagent, with at least 5.5 micrograms obtained per sample. The percentages of naive CD45RAhigh/CD27high T cells were determined by flow cytometry on a PBMC aliquot from every donor. Including the terminal cysteine and phenylalanine, the CDR3 comprises 16 residues. The read is trimmed to its CDR3 DNA, 48 bases read in frame from base 1. Sequences WSHSY (CDR1) and SAAADI (CDR2) are obtained from the germline V gene.

Library construction relied on 5' RACE. TCRdb records Illumina HiSeq 2500 as the sequencer. A second PCR of about 7 to 12 cycles was run with a J-beta primer mix and a sample-barcoded 5' primer. A template-switch 5' adaptor carrying 12 random nucleotides introduced a unique molecular identifier onto each TCR beta cDNA molecule. Each sample yielded at least 3 million CDR3-containing paired-end reads. All of the RNA was converted into first-strand cDNA using the Mint cDNA synthesis kit, with a TRBC-specific oligonucleotide serving as the primer. After uracil-DNA glycosylase treatment, a first 18-cycle PCR used universal primers M1SS and BC2_uni_R on all cDNA. For the original study's pipeline: For normalization, 1 million high-quality reads were randomly selected from each sample, with every read carrying a distinct molecular identifier. Reads sharing molecular identifiers were discarded rather than binned into consensus sequences. CDR3 identification, clonotype clustering and error correction used MiTCR with a Q25 quality threshold and the strictest error-elimination algorithm. A nonparametric unseen species model using Euler transformation provided a lower-bound estimate of total TCR beta diversity. The public reads were reanalyzed by TCRdb: fastp trimming at Q25, MiXCR alignment, in-frame beta chains only. Under each unique CDR3 protein, matching rows form one entry showing the most common genes and DNA. Clone size and V and J calls follow TCRdb, not the original study. The sample profile shows 920,000 or so distinct CDR3 sequences; 45% of them were found once. Approximately 20% of the sample belongs to the ten largest clones.

The sample consisted of blood. The chain is assembled from TRBV10-2 and TRBJ2-7, and possibly TRBD2, on 6 matching bases. The TCR sequence derives from a woman aged 60-70 years in good health. The encoded CDR3 is CASSESGGVGTYEQYF. The DNA sequence is TGCGCCAGCAGCGAGTCCGGAGGGGTAGGGACCTACGAGCAGTACTTC.